One sample yielded the 5 T cell receptor beta chains listed below, sequenced in a study of cytomegalovirus exposure and HLA in healthy donors. PCR primers comprised 60 Vbeta and 13 Jbeta primers. TCRdb's copy holds only in-frame clones and misses some; the assay was immunoSEQ multiplex PCR. The sample consists of 100,000 to 130,000 clones, 82% of them appearing once. The sequenced material came from PBMCs. The receptors were gathered from a man aged 25-45 years in good health and CMV-seropositive.

V and J are TRBV30 and TRBJ2-5; TRBD2 agrees at 9 bases. V dropped 8 bases and J dropped 2; count of bases not matched to a gene: 9. The germline V gene has CDR1 GTSNPN and CDR2 SVGIG (reference sequence). This CDR3 comprises 14 residues. CDR3 bases: TGTGCCCAGGCGAGCGGGGGGTTTCAAGAGACCCAGTACTTC. Protein: CAQASGGFQETQYF.

The chain carries TRBV7-3 and TRBJ2-1; weak D call: TRBD2 (6 bases). Trimming took 4 bases from V and 6 from J, leaving 13 bases between them. This CDR3 spans 14 amino acids. Germline V gene sequence: CDR1 SGHTA, CDR2 FQGTGA. CDR3 in DNA: TGTGCCAGCAGCTCCCAGACTAGTTCCAATGAGCAGTTCTTC. The encoded protein is CASSSQTSSNEQFF.

This clone has a handful of counts. This chain joins TRBV16 and TRBJ2-7; 10 nucleotides line up with TRBD1. This CDR3 has 15 amino acids. From germline, CDR1 is KGHSY and CDR2 FQNENV. The V and J ends lost 6 bases and 2 bases, in that order; junction bases with no gene match: 7. This CDR3 is CASRRDRGQTYEQYF. CDR3 in DNA: TGTGCCAGCAGGCGAGACAGGGGGCAAACCTACGAGCAGTACTTC.

The rearrangement links TRBV2 to TRBJ1-2, with a tentative D call TRBD1 (5 bases). V lost 4 bases and J lost 1, with 7 bases in between. This CDR3 is built from 13 residues. CDR1 and CDR2 (germline): SNHLY, FYNNEI. The CDR3 bases are TGTGCCAGCAGTGGGGGGGATAACTATGGCTACACCTTC. Its protein product is CASSGGDNYGYTF.

The gene calls are TRBV5-6 and TRBJ2-7; D gene ambiguous. Trimming pared 0 bases from V and 7 bases from J, leaving 5 bases between. Per germline, CDR1 SGHDT and CDR2 YYEEEE. The CDR3 consists of 11 residues. The CDR3 is CASSLASEQYF. DNA for the CDR3: TGTGCCAGCAGCTTGGCATCAGAGCAGTACTTC.